What follows are 27 T cell receptor beta chains derived from one specimen sequenced in a study of OX40 agonist ivuxolimab in advanced cancers. The method was immunoSEQ multiplex PCR; TCRdb's version includes in-frame clones alone and lacks a portion of them. The repertoire holds tens of thousands of clones, with approximately 86% as singletons. The sequenced sample was CD4+ or CD8+ T cells sorted from blood, obtained in a trial of the OX40 agonist ivuxolimab. The receptors were gathered from an adult with an advanced solid tumor such as melanoma, head and neck, liver or kidney cancer.

The rearrangement joins TRBV5-1 to TRBJ2-1; the D is unclear. V was clipped by 5 bases and J by 4 bases, with 10 bases between them. CDR1 SGHRS and CDR2 YFSETQ come from the germline V gene. The CDR3 totals 13 residues. The CDR3 coding sequence is TGCGCCAGCAGGCCCACAGAATACAATGAGCAGTTCTTC. As protein: CASRPTEYNEQFF.

The rearrangement uses TRBV14 and TRBJ2-1; D call uncertain. V was shortened by 1 base and J by 9 bases, with 13 bases between the two germline ends. Germline V gives CDR1 SGHDN, CDR2 FVKESK. The CDR3 length is 14 residues. CDR3 protein: CASSQVGRGSEQFF. In nucleotides, the CDR3 is TGTGCCAGCAGCCAAGTTGGCCGAGGTTCTGAGCAGTTCTTC.

The rearrangement joins TRBV7-9 to TRBJ1-1; a possible D gene is TRBD1 (5 bases). CDR1 is SEHNR and CDR2 is FQNEAQ in the germline V gene (reference sequence). V was trimmed by 5 bases and J by 5 bases, leaving 24 bases between them. CDR3 length equals 17 residues. In nucleotides, the CDR3 is TGTGCCAGCAGCACCCAGTCTCGGGCAGGGTTAAGAACTGAAGCTTTCTTT. It yields the protein CASSTQSRAGLRTEAFF.

This clone has just a few counts. Other DNA sequences in the sample encode the same CDR3. This chain connects TRBV4-1 to TRBJ1-2; D not resolved. The CDR3 extends over 12 amino acids. Trimming left V 0 bases short and J 5 bases short, with 4 bases between. Germline V gene data show CDR1 as MGHRA and CDR2 as YSYEKL. For the CDR3, the DNA is TGCGCCAGCAGCCAAGATGGTTATGGCTACACCTTC. Translated, it gives CASSQDGYGYTF.

V and J are TRBV10-1 and TRBJ1-2; no clear D gene. Germline CDR1 WNHNN, CDR2 SYGVQD (reference sequence). CDR3 size: 13 residues. Trimming pared 3 bases from V and 3 bases from J, leaving 8 bases between. DNA of the CDR3: TGCGCCAGCAGTGATAGCCGGGACTATGGCTACACCTTC. It specifies CASSDSRDYGYTF.

The DNA of the CDR3 is TGTGCCAGTAGTAATCGGCGTCAGTTTATGGCTGGAAACACCATATATTTT. Translated: CASSNRRQFMAGNTIYF. The rearrangement joins TRBV19 to TRBJ1-3; D is ambiguous. Germline V lookup: CDR1 LNHDA, CDR2 SQIVND (reference sequence). With 4 bases removed from V and 2 bases from J, the gap between germline ends came to 18 bases. The CDR3 extends over 17 amino acids.

The chain carries TRBV4-1 and TRBJ1-2; D perhaps matches TRBD1 (5 bases). The CDR3 has 15 amino acids. V lost 6 bases and J 1 base, leaving 15 bases between the germline ends. The germline gives CDR1 MGHRA, CDR2 YSYEKL. CDR3 sequence: CASSQSDSGNYGYTF. CDR3 coding DNA: TGCGCCAGCAGTCAATCCGACAGCGGTAACTATGGCTACACCTTC.

The rearrangement joins TRBV13 to TRBJ2-5, with D possibly matching TRBD2 (5 bases). Germline-derived CDR1 and CDR2 are PRHDT and FYEKMQ (reference sequence). The CDR3 consists of 14 residues. V lost 1 base and J 11 bases, leaving 17 bases between the germline ends. The CDR3 is CASSLVPGAEEQYF. DNA of the CDR3: TGTGCCAGCAGCTTAGTTCCGGGCGCGGAGGAGCAGTACTTC. Based on the CDR3 plus reference TRBV13 and TRBJ2-5, the full variable domain is AAGVIQSPRHLIKEKRETATLKCYPIPRHDTVYWYQQGPGQDPQFLISFYEKMQSDKGSIPDRFSAQQFSDYHSELNMSSLELGDSALYFCASSLVPGAEEQYFGPGTRLLVL.

The chain couples TRBV6-4 to TRBJ1-5, with D tentatively TRBD1 (5 bases). The germline gives CDR1 MRHNA, CDR2 SNTAGT. This CDR3 contains 13 residues. The V end lost 2 bases, the J end lost 7 bases, and 9 bases lay between the germline ends. The CDR3 DNA follows: TGTGCCAGCAGTGACATGTCAGGGCAGCCCCAGCATTTT. Protein sequence: CASSDMSGQPQHF.

This chain connects TRBV10-2 to TRBJ1-5; D is unresolved. CDR1 is WSHSY and CDR2 is SAAADI in the germline V gene. CDR3 length equals 14 residues. The V end lost 8 bases, the J end lost 7 bases, and 18 bases lay between the germline ends. The CDR3 nucleotides read TGCGCCAGCTCGCAGGAAGGAGGAGTCCAGCCCCAGCATTTT. Residues: CASSQEGGVQPQHF.

Comment on this clone: Other DNA sequences in this specimen translate into the identical CDR3. The rearrangement uses TRBV10-2 and TRBJ2-3; 11 bases map to TRBD2. The germline CDR1 and CDR2 sequences are WSHSY and SAAADI. V gave up 3 bases and J gave up 6 bases; unmatched junction bases: 8. The CDR3 runs 16 residues. The chain's CDR3 is CASSEGLAGGLDTQYF. The CDR3 coding sequence is TGCGCCAGCAGTGAAGGTTTAGCGGGGGGGCTCGATACGCAGTATTTT.

The chain employs TRBV7-9 and TRBJ1-1; the match to TRBD1 covers 9 bases. The V gene end was trimmed by 5 bases and the J gene end by 0 bases; junction bases not matched to a gene: 4. Per the germline V gene, CDR1 is SEHNR and CDR2 is FQNEAQ (reference sequence). CDR3 length: 15 amino acids. CDR3 region: CASSPGTGMNTEAFF. The CDR3 coding sequence is TGTGCCAGCAGCCCGGGGACAGGGATGAACACTGAAGCTTTCTTT.

This chain links TRBV6-5 with TRBJ1-3, with D perhaps matching TRBD1 (5 bases). The germline CDR1 and CDR2 sequences are MNHEY and SVGAGI. Trimming removed 0 bases at V and 0 bases at J, with 9 bases between. The CDR3 contains 16 residues. The CDR3 here is CASSYSDSRSGNTIYF. CDR3 DNA sequence: TGTGCCAGCAGTTACTCCGACAGTCGCTCTGGAAACACCATATATTTT.

The chain employs TRBV19 and TRBJ2-7, with D possibly TRBD1 on 6 matching bases. The V gene's germline CDR1 is LNHDA and CDR2 SQIVND (reference sequence). This CDR3 spans 15 amino acids. V gave up 5 bases and J gave up 0 bases, with 14 bases separating them. The CDR3 spells CASSGRTELSYEQYF. The CDR3 bases are TGTGCCAGTAGTGGACGGACAGAACTCTCCTACGAGCAGTACTTC.

A single count supports this clone. The chain combines TRBV2 with TRBJ2-1, with D possibly being TRBD1 (5 bases). There are 14 residues in the CDR3. The germline CDR1 and CDR2 sequences are SNHLY and FYNNEI. The V end was cut by 4 bases, the J end by 0 bases, with 7 bases between. The CDR3 spells CASSGQLSYNEQFF. The CDR3 nucleotides are TGTGCCAGCAGTGGACAGCTCTCCTACAATGAGCAGTTCTTC.

V and J are TRBV27 and TRBJ1-1; maybe TRBD1 (5 bases). V was pared by 5 bases and J by 1 base, with 17 bases between. The CDR3 length is 16 residues. CDR1 is MNHEY and CDR2 is SMNVEV in the germline V gene (reference sequence). The CDR3 sequence: CASSPLWGGTNTEAFF. CDR3 DNA: TGTGCCAGCAGTCCCCTATGGGGCGGCACGAACACTGAAGCTTTCTTT.

CDR3 sequence reads: CASSLDRFAGNYGYTF. CDR3 nucleotides: TGTGCCAGCAGCTTAGATCGCTTTGCAGGGAACTATGGCTACACCTTC. This rearrangement joins TRBV11-2 to TRBJ1-2, with a weak D call TRBD1 (5 bases). The CDR3 totals 16 residues. CDR1 and CDR2 (germline): SGHAT, FQNNGV. V shed 0 bases and J shed 2 bases, with 13 bases lying between them.

The rearrangement joins TRBV2 to TRBJ2-5, with D uncertain. The CDR3 is made up of 13 amino acids. V dropped 1 base and J dropped 5 bases, with 8 bases sitting between them. CDR1 and CDR2 from the germline V gene are SNHLY and FYNNEI. The CDR3 DNA follows: TGTGCCAGCAGTGAAGTCGGGCGGGAGACCCAGTACTTC. It codes for CASSEVGRETQYF.

A note on this clone: The limits of the CDR3 on the DNA are not certain, so only TCRdb's listed CDR3 is given. This chain links TRBV5-6 with TRBJ2-2; the D call of TRBD1 is as the table states it, not checked on the DNA. Per the germline V gene, CDR1 is SGHDT and CDR2 is YYEEEE. Inclusive of both ends, the CDR3 amounts to 17 amino acids. The CDR3 is CASSPYWGTGAHRGAVF.

The rearrangement joins TRBV5-1 to TRBJ2-5; 10 positions agree with TRBD2. The CDR3 extends over 16 amino acids. J gave up 5 bases and V 4 bases, and 11 bases lay outside the gene matches. Germline CDR1 is SGHRS and CDR2 is YFSETQ. The CDR3: CASSRVGSSGSETQYF. The DNA of the CDR3 is TGCGCCAGCAGCCGCGTCGGTTCTAGCGGGAGTGAGACCCAGTACTTC.

CDR3 DNA sequence: TGTGCCAGCGGTTGGTCTCCGGATAGCAATCAGCCCCAGCATTTT. It yields the protein CASGWSPDSNQPQHF. The rearrangement joins TRBV6-1 to TRBJ1-5; D is undetermined. Trimming took off 8 bases at V and 0 bases at J, with 14 bases between the two ends. This CDR3 region has 15 residues. Germline V CDR1 and CDR2: MNHNS, SASEGT.

V gene TRBV7-3 combines with J gene TRBJ2-7; 9 bases map to TRBD2. This CDR3 is built from 16 residues. Germline V gives CDR1 SGHTA, CDR2 FQGTGA. The V segment lost 7 bases and the J segment 1 base; nucleotides outside the gene matches: 11. The chain's CDR3 is CASNYLAGVSSYEQYF. The CDR3 nucleotides are TGTGCCAGCAACTATTTAGCGGGGGTTAGTTCCTACGAGCAGTACTTC.

The rearrangement uses TRBV5-4 and TRBJ2-1, with 10 bases lining up with TRBD1. The germline V gene has CDR1 SGHNT and CDR2 YYREEE (reference sequence). This CDR3 contains 15 residues. Germline trimming cut 0 bases from V and 7 bases from J; bases unmatched to any gene: 4. CDR3 bases: TGTGCCAGCAGCTTGGGACAGGGGGCGCTGAATGAGCAGTTCTTC. It yields the protein CASSLGQGALNEQFF. The variable domain in full, completed from reference TRBV5-4 and TRBJ2-1, reads ETGVTQSPTHLIKTRGQQVTLRCSSQSGHNTVSWYQQALGQGPQFIFQYYREEENGRGNFPPRFSGLQFPNYSSELNVNALELDDSALYLCASSLGQGALNEQFFGPGTRLTVL.

The chain carries TRBV30 and TRBJ1-6; the D gene is possibly TRBD1 (5 bases). V was trimmed by 1 base and J by 10 bases, leaving 17 bases between them. Germline CDR1 is GTSNPN and CDR2 is SVGIG (reference sequence). This CDR3 contains 15 residues. The CDR3 DNA reads as TGTGCCTGGAGTGCCCGGGACGCGCGGGGATCACCCCTCCACTTT. This encodes CAWSARDARGSPLHF.

This clone was seen just once. J is TRBJ2-3 and V is TRBV10-3, with D possibly TRBD2 on 6 matching bases. The V end lost 3 bases, the J end lost 4 bases, and 11 bases lay between the germline ends. The CDR3 is 14 residues long. Germline V lookup: CDR1 ENHRY, CDR2 SYGVKD. The CDR3 is CAISDSLAPDTQYF. CDR3 nucleotides: TGTGCCATCAGTGATTCACTAGCTCCAGATACGCAGTATTTT.

This clone was found a few times. V usage is TRBV6-4 and J usage is TRBJ2-1; 8 nucleotides agree with TRBD2. V lost 5 bases to trimming and J lost 5 bases; unmatched junction nucleotides: 5. The CDR3 is 14 amino acids. Germline V CDR1 and CDR2: MRHNA, SNTAGT. CDR3 nucleotides: TGTGCCAGCAGTCCGACTAGCGTCCACAATGAGCAGTTCTTC. It specifies CASSPTSVHNEQFF.

The rearrangement links TRBV7-9 to TRBJ2-2; D possibly corresponds to TRBD1 (6 bases). Germline V gene lookup returns CDR1 SEHNR and CDR2 FQNEAQ (reference sequence). V was shortened by 10 bases and J by 0 bases, with 18 bases between the two germline ends. The CDR3 has 16 amino acids. The CDR3 DNA reads TGTGCCACCCGAAATAAGGACAGAGCGAACACCGGGGAGCTGTTTTTT. It encodes CATRNKDRANTGELFF.